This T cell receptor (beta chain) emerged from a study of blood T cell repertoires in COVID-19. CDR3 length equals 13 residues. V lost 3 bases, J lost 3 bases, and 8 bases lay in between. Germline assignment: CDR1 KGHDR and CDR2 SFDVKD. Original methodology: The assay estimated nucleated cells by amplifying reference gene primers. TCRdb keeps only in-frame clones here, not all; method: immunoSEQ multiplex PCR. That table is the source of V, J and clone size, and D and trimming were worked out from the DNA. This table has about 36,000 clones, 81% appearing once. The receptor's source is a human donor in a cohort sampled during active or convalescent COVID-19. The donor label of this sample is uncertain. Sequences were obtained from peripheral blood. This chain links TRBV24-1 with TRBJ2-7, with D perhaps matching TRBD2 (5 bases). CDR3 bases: TGTGCCACCAGTGATCCCCGGGACTACGAGCAGTACTTC. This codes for CATSDPRDYEQYF.